The rows below give T cell receptor beta chains drawn from one sample of a study of cytomegalovirus exposure and HLA in healthy donors. Sequencing used immunoSEQ multiplex PCR; TCRdb keeps in-frame clones, though not all of them. The sample consists of 110,000 to 150,000 clones, 70% to 85% of them appearing once. The sample comprised PBMCs. These receptor sequences come from a male donor in good health and CMV-seronegative. The conserved cysteine and the conserved F or W are not part of the CDR3 here. The D gene is left open where the match is weak.

>13|TRBV5-4|NA
ASISGGQMTGELF
>11|TRBV7-9|NA
ASSSSRDRQYT
>14|TRBV5-6|NA
ASSLVGFEGDHEQY
>11|TRBV2|NA
ASSEDSLYGYT
>12|TRBV5-4|TRBD1
ASSRPGQGNGYT
>16|TRBV7-6|NA
ASSPSGTPFSGHYEQY
>13|TRBV6-1|TRBD1
ASRAWGTGPYEQY
>12|TRBV14|TRBD2
ASRPSGRAAEQF
>15|TRBV14|TRBD2
ASSRQTSGSSYNEQF
>10|TRBV27|NA
ASSYGRREQY
>12|TRBV6-4|TRBD1
ATMKGQGSNEQF
>13|TRBV21-1|NA
ASSPNSTGNYGYT
>12|TRBV7-9|NA
ASSPGERSYEQY
>13|TRBV7-2|TRBD1
ASSLSTGGAKTQY
>13|TRBV5-5|NA
ASSRTAVPNYGYT
>10|TRBV19|NA
ASRIANYGYT
>16|TRBV19|NA
ASSILQLADQNTGELF
>13|TRBV6-1|TRBD1
ASSTQTGHNQPQH
>12|TRBV2|TRBD1
ASGQGPSNQPQH
>13|TRBV28|TRBD1
ASSARDRVNTEAF
>14|TRBV7-2|TRBD1
ASTLGGQGMGETQY
>18|TRBV27|TRBD1
ASSLLPEIRQGPRNTEAF
>13|TRBV2|TRBD1
ASRGTRDRGYGYT
>14|TRBV7-9|NA
ASSLGGGDSNQPQH
>15|TRBV2|TRBD2
ASSNTLGLAGTDTQY
>12|TRBV7-9|NA
ASSPSIVGYEQY
>14|TRBV27|TRBD1
ASSTRPGQVPYEQY
>13|TRBV7-2|NA
ASSLVGQVNQPQH
>13|TRBV11-3|TRBD2
ASSSRGSGSSEQY
>10|TRBV28|NA
ASSFLFYEQY
>10|TRBV7-9|NA
ASSLAEAPIY
>13|TRBV19|TRBD1
ASEPGTGSNQPQH
>13|TRBV6-5|NA
ASSPSRGSNQPQH
>15|TRBV7-9|TRBD2
ASSSGPGLAGTSEQF
>14|TRBV5-4|NA
ASSWGGAGTITEAF
>15|TRBV4-1|NA
ASSQTATGWRSYEQY
>13|TRBV6-5|TRBD1
ASSYETGVWYEQY
>12|TRBV7-9|TRBD1
ASSLGQGNQPQH
>11|TRBV29-1|TRBD1
SVGQGSSYEQY
>11|TRBV4-3|NA
ASSTDYSYEQY
>13|TRBV5-1|NA
ASSLDRATNEKLF
>11|TRBV11-2|TRBD1
ASSLEQGAKLF
>16|TRBV18|TRBD2
ASSPIKLAGALYNEQF
>15|TRBV7-6|TRBD1
ASSTGAVISSGNTIY
>16|TRBV5-5|TRBD1
ASSLVGQGARRDQPQH
>13|TRBV6-5|NA
ASSYPPSYTGELF
>10|TRBV29-1|NA
SVDTGTTEAF